This T cell receptor (beta chain) originates from a study of blood T cell repertoires in COVID-19. Study background: T cells, B-cell-depleted T cells, or PBMCs supplied cDNA or gDNA.

CDR3 length: 15 residues. With 5 bases clipped from V and 9 bases from J, the junction kept 14 bases outside the gene matches. Germline V gives CDR1 MNHEY, CDR2 SVGAGI. How the authors handled the data: Estimation of nucleated cell counts relied on the amplification of reference gene primers. The table came from immunoSEQ multiplex PCR; TCRdb's copy has only in-frame clones and leaves some out. The V and J calls and clone size were taken over from that table, and D and trimming were inferred from the DNA. The data show over 200,000 clones, about nine tenths seen once. J is TRBJ2-5 and V is TRBV6-5, with 8 bases lining up with TRBD2. This TCR came from a man between 60 and 70 years old who had recovered from COVID-19. The source material was peripheral blood. CDR3 sequence (DNA): TGTGCCAGCAGTCGCGCATCCCGTGCGGGGGGACCCCAGTACTTC. It encodes CASSRASRAGGPQYF.